This note documents a single T cell receptor beta chain sequence. V was shortened by 5 bases and J by 0 bases, with 14 bases between the two germline ends. There are 15 residues in the CDR3. Germline V gene lookup returns CDR1 SGHTA and CDR2 FQGNSA. The data were obtained in a study of blood T cell repertoires in COVID-19. Study background: Material from acute and convalescent COVID-19 was sourced from the United States, Italy and Spain.

The study recruited people aged about 18 to 90 years across around 24 US areas. Original analysis: Estimates of nucleated cell counts were drawn from the amplification of reference gene primers. Data came from immunoSEQ multiplex PCR; TCRdb stores just in-frame clones and leaves some out. V, J and clone size derive from that table, while D and trimming were established from the DNA sequence. The sample lists 130,000 to 150,000 clones; about 87% were seen once. The V gene is TRBV7-2, the J gene TRBJ2-7, with D perhaps TRBD2 (5 bases). Sequences were obtained from PBMCs or T cells enriched from blood (not recorded which). This clonotype was sampled from a man aged 55 to 70 who had recovered from COVID-19. The CDR3 protein is CASSEGVGSSYEQYF. The CDR3 region has the DNA TGTGCCAGCAGCGAGGGAGTAGGGAGCTCCTACGAGCAGTACTTC.